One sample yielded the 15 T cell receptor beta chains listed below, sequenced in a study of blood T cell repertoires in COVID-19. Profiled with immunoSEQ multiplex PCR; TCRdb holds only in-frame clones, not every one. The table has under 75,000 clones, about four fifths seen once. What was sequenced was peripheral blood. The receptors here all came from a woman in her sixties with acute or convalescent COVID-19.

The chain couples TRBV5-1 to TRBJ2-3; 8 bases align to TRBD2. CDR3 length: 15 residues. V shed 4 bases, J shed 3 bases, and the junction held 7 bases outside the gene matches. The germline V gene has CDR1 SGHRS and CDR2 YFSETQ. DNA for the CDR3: TGCGCCAGCAGCCCCCCCGGGACTAGTACAGATACGCAGTATTTT. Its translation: CASSPPGTSTDTQYF.

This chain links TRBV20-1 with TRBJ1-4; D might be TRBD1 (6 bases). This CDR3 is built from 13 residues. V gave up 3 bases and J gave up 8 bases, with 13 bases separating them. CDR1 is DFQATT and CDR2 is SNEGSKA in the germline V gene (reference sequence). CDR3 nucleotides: TGCAGTGCTAGTGGGGGCTTTGGGGAAAAACTGTTTTTT. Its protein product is CSASGGFGEKLFF.

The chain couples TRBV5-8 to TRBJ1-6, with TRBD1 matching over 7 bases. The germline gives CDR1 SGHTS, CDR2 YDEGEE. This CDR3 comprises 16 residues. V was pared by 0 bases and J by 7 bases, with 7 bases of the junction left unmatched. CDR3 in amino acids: CASSLDWDRGNSPLHF. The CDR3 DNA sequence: TGTGCCAGCAGCTTGGACTGGGACAGAGGAAATTCACCCCTCCACTTT.

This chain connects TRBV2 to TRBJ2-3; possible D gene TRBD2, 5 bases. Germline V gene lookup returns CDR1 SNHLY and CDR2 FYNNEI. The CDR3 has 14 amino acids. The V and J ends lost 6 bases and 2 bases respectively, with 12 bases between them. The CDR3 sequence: CASSPMGVTDTQYF. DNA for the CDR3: TGTGCCAGCAGCCCCATGGGAGTCACAGATACGCAGTATTTT.

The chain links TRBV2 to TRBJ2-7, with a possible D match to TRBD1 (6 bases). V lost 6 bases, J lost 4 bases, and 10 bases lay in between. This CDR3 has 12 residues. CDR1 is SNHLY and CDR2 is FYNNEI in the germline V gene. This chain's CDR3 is CASRDSPYEQYF. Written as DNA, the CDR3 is TGTGCCAGCAGGGACAGCCCTTACGAGCAGTACTTC.

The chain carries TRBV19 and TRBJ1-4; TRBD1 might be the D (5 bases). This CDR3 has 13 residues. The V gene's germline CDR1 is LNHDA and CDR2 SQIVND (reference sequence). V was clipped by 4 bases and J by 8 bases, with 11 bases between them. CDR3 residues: CASSTGQGEKLFF. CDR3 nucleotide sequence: TGTGCCAGTAGTACAGGGCAAGGCGAAAAACTGTTTTTT.

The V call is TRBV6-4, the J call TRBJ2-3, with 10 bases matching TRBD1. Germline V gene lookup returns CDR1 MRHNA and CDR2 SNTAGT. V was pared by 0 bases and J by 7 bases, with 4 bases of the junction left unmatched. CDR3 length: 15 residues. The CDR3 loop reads CASSDSGTGAHTQYF. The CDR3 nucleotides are TGTGCCAGCAGTGACTCCGGGACAGGGGCGCATACGCAGTATTTT.

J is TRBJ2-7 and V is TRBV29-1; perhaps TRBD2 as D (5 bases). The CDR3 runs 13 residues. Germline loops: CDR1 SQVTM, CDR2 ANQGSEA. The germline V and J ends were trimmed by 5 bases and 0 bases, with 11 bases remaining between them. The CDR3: CSVLGISSYEQYF. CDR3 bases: TGCAGCGTTCTCGGGATAAGCTCCTACGAGCAGTACTTC.

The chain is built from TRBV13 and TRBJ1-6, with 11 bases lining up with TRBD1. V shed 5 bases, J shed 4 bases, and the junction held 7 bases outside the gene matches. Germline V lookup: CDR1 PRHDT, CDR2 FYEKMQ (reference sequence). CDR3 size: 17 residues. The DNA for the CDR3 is TGTGCCAGCAGCCCTGGACAGGGGGCGAGTTATAATTCACCCCTCCACTTT. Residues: CASSPGQGASYNSPLHF.

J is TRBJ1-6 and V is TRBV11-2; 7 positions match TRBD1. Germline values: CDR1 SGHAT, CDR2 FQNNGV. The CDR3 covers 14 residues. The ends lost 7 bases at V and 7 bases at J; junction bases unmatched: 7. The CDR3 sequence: CASTPGTANSPLHF. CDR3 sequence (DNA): TGTGCCAGCACCCCTGGGACAGCAAATTCACCCCTCCACTTT.

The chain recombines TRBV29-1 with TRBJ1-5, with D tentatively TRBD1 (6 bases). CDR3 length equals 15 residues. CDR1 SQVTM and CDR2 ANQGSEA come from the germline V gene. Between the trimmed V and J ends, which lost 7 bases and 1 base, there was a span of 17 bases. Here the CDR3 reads CSAKEDSQSNQPQHF. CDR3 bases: TGCAGCGCAAAAGAGGACAGTCAAAGCAATCAGCCCCAGCATTTT.

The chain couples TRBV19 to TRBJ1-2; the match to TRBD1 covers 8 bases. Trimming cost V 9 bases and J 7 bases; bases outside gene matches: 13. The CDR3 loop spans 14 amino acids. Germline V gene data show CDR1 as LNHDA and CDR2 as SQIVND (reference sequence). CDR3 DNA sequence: TGTGCCAGCGGAACACAGGGGGTTAGGGGTGGCTACACCTTC. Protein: CASGTQGVRGGYTF.

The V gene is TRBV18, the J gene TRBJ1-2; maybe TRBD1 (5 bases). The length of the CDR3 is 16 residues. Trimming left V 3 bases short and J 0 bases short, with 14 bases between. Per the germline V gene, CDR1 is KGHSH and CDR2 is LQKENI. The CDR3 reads CASSPRKGPANYGYTF. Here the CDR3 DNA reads TGTGCCAGCTCACCCCGGAAGGGGCCAGCTAACTATGGCTACACCTTC.

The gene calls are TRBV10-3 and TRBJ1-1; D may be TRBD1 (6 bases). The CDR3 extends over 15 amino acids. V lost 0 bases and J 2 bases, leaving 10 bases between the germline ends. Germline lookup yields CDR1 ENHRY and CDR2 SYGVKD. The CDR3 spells CAISESGGQNTEAFF. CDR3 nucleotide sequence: TGTGCCATCAGTGAGTCAGGGGGACAAAACACTGAAGCTTTCTTT.

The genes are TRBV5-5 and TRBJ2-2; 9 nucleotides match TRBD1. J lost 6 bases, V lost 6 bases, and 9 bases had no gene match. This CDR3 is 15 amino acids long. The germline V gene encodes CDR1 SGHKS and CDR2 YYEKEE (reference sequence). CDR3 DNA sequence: TGTGCCAGCAAACCGGGACAGGGAGTACCCGGGGAGCTGTTTTTT. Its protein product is CASKPGQGVPGELFF.